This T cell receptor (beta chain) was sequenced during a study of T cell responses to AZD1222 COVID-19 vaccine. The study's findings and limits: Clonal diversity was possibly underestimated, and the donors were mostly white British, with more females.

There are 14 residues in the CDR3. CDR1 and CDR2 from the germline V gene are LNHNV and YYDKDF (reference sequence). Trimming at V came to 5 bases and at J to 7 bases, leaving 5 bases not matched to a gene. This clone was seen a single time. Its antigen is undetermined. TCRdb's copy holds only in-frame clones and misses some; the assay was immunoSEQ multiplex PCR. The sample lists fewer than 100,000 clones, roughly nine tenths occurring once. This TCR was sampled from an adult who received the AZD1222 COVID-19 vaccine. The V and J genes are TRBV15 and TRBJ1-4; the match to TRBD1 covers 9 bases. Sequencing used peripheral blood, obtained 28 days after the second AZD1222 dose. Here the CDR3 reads CATSGDRVTEKLFF. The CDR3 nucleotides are TGTGCCACCAGCGGGGACAGGGTGACTGAAAAACTGTTTTTT. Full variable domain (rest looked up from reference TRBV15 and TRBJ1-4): DAMVIQNPRYQVTQFGKPVTLSCSQTLNHNVMYWYQQKSSQAPKLLFHYYDKDFNNEADTPDNFQSRRPNTSFCFLDIRSPGLGDTAMYLCATSGDRVTEKLFFGSGTQLSVL.